These T cell receptor beta chains were read from a single sample in a study of control samples from healthy donors and cancer patients. Libraries were prepared by immunoSEQ multiplex PCR; TCRdb keeps only in-frame clonotypes and omits some of them. The repertoire holds approximately 160,000 clones, with roughly 92% as singletons. Sequencing used blood. These receptors were collected from a woman aged 25-40 years in good health. Each CDR3 is given with its conserved first and last residue. The D gene is left open where the match is weak. Some rows have no size entry. The others give once, few or many, or a class for an expanded clone.

J | length | D | V | size | DNA | CDR3
TRBJ1-1 | 9 | . | TRBV27 | . | TGTGAGTCGAACACTGAAGCTTTCTTT | CESNTEAFF
TRBJ2-5 | 15 | TRBD1 | TRBV6-1 | . | TGTGCCAGCAGTGAAGCGGCAGGGGGAGTAGAGACCCAGTACTTC | CASSEAAGGVETQYF
TRBJ1-1 | 13 | . | TRBV28 | . | TGTGCCAGCAACCGGCAGGGGTTCACTGAAGCTTTCTTT | CASNRQGFTEAFF
TRBJ2-1 | 12 | . | TRBV2 | . | TGTGCCAGCAGTGGACCGATCAATGAGCAGTTCTTC | CASSGPINEQFF
TRBJ2-2 | 12 | . | TRBV5-4 | . | TGTGCCAGCAACTTGCATCCCGGGGAGCTGTTTTTT | CASNLHPGELFF
TRBJ1-2 | 12 | TRBD1 | TRBV6-5 | . | TGTGCCAGTAAGCAGGGGGCCTATGGCTACACCTTC | CASKQGAYGYTF
TRBJ2-6 | 16 | . | TRBV4-2 | . | TGTGCCAGCAGCCAGTGGACCCCTTCTGGGGCCAACGTCCTGACTTTC | CASSQWTPSGANVLTF
TRBJ2-3 | 13 | . | TRBV19 | . | TGTGCCAGTAGTACTACCGTCACAGATACGCAGTATTTT | CASSTTVTDTQYF
TRBJ2-7 | 17 | . | TRBV7-9 | . | TGTGCCAGCAGAGACGGACCTCCTGGCGGGCGAACCTACGAGCAGTACTTC | CASRDGPPGGRTYEQYF
TRBJ2-3 | 15 | . | TRBV6-1 | . | TGTGCCAGCAGTGAAGGGGAGGGGGACACAGATACGCAGTATTTT | CASSEGEGDTDTQYF
TRBJ1-3 | 17 | TRBD1 | TRBV7-8 | . | TGTGCCAGCAGCTTAGCGCTGGCAGGGGGATCTGGAAACACCATATATTTT | CASSLALAGGSGNTIYF
TRBJ1-4 | 14 | . | TRBV18 | . | TGTGCCAGCTCACCCGGGACTCTAGGGGAAAAACTGTTTTTT | CASSPGTLGEKLFF
TRBJ2-5 | 15 | . | TRBV18 | once | TGTGCCAGCTCACCCTCGATGGCGGTTCAAGAGACCCAGTACTTC | CASSPSMAVQETQYF
TRBJ1-1 | 18 | . | TRBV21-1 | . | TGTGCCAGCAGCAAAGGCCGTGGACAGGGGGAAGGTTACACTGAAGCTTTCTTT | CASSKGRGQGEGYTEAFF
TRBJ2-7 | 14 | . | TRBV7-2 | . | TGTGCCAGCAGCCAAGGACACGGTAGCGACGAGCAGTACTTC | CASSQGHGSDEQYF
TRBJ1-4 | 13 | . | TRBV15 | . | TGTGCCACCAGCAGAGACGTGGATGAAAAACTGTTTTTT | CATSRDVDEKLFF
TRBJ2-1 | 15 | . | TRBV6-5 | . | TGTGCCAGCAGTTACCCCGGGGGCGCGGGGGATGAGCAGTTCTTC | CASSYPGGAGDEQFF
TRBJ2-5 | 16 | . | TRBV6-5 | once | TGTGCCAGCAGTTGGAACAGGGAAATGGGACAAGAGACCCAGTACTTC | CASSWNREMGQETQYF
TRBJ2-1 | 16 | . | TRBV6-4 | . | TGTGCCAGCAGTGACGGGGCTAAGATTGGGGTTAATGAGCAGTTCTTC | CASSDGAKIGVNEQFF
TRBJ2-5 | 15 | . | TRBV3-1/TRBV3-2 | . | TGTGCCAGCAGCCAAGCTCTCGGGGTCGGAGAGACCCAGTACTTC | CASSQALGVGETQYF